This TCR beta chain appears in the sequencing data of a study of blood T cell repertoires in COVID-19. Clones were read by immunoSEQ multiplex PCR, and TCRdb kept only the in-frame ones, dropping some. The data contain about 350,000 clones, approximately 89% of them singletons. The receptor was derived from a woman aged 60-75 years with COVID-19, enrolled during active disease. The sequenced sample consisted of peripheral blood.

The CDR3 DNA is TGTGCCAGCAGTTCCCTAGGGGCGGGATACAATGAGCAGTTCTTC. Translating gives CASSSLGAGYNEQFF. J is TRBJ2-1 and V is TRBV7-3; possible D gene TRBD2, 6 bases. The CDR3 length is 15 residues. From germline, CDR1 is SGHTA and CDR2 FQGTGA. Trimming removed 6 bases from V and 4 bases from J, with 16 bases in between.